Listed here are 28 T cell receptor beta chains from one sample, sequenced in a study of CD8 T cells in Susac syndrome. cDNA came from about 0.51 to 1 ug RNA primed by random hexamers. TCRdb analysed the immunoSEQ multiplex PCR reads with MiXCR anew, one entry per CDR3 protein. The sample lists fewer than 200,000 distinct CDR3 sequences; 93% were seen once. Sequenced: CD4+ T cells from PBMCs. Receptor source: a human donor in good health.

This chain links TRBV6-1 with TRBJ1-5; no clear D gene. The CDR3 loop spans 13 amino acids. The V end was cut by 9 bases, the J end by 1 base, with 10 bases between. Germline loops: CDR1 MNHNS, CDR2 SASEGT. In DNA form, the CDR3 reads TGTGCCAGTGAGTTGTCGAGCAATCAGCCCCAGCATTTT. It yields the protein CASELSSNQPQHF.

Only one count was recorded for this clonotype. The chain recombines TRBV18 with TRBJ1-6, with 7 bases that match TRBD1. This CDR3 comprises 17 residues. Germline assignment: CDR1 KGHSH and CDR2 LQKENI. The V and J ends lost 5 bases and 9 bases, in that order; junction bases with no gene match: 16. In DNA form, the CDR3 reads TGTGCCAGCTCAGGCTTGTTCCGGGACAGTAAAGGTTCACCCCTCCACTTT. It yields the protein CASSGLFRDSKGSPLHF.

CDR3 in DNA: TGCAGTGCTAGTGGGAAGACGATGAACACTGAAGCTTTCTTT. It is translated as CSASGKTMNTEAFF. The chain recombines TRBV20-1 with TRBJ1-1; D unclear. Per the germline V gene, CDR1 is DFQATT and CDR2 is SNEGSKA (reference sequence). The CDR3 sequence is 14 residues long. The V and J ends lost 3 bases and 0 bases respectively, with 11 bases between them.

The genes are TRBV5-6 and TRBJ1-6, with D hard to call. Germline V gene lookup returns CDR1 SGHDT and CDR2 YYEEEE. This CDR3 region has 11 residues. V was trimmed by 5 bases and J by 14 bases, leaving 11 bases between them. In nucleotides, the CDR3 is TGTGCCAGCAGTTCGGGGAGGGCCCTCCACTTT. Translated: CASSSGRALHF.

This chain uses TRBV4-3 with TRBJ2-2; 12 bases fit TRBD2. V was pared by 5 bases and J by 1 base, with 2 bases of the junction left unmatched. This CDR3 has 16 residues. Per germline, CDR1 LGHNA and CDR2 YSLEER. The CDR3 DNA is TGCGCCAGCAGCACGGGACTAGCGGGGAACACCGGGGAGCTGTTTTTT. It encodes CASSTGLAGNTGELFF.

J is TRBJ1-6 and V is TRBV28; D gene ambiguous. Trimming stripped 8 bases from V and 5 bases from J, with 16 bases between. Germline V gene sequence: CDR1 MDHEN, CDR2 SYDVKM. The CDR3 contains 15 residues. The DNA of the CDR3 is TGTGCCAGCGCTCTTTACAGTAGGGATAATTCACCCCTCCACTTT. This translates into CASALYSRDNSPLHF.

CDR3 bases: TGTGCCAGCGCGCGGGTGGGACGGGCGCAAGAGACCCAGTACTTC. Its protein is CASARVGRAQETQYF. The chain combines TRBV7-8 with TRBJ2-5; either TRBD1 or TRBD2 may supply D (5 bases each). Germline CDR1 SGHVS, CDR2 FQNEAQ. The CDR3 is 15 residues long. V lost 8 bases, J lost 2 bases, and 18 bases lay in between. The variable domain in full, with the rest retrieved from reference TRBV7-8 and TRBJ2-5, is GAGVSQSPRYKVAKRGQDVALRCDPISGHVSLFWYQQALGQGPEFLTYFQNEAQLDKSGLPSDRFFAERPEGSVSTLKIQRTQQEDSAVYLCASARVGRAQETQYFGPGTRLLVL.

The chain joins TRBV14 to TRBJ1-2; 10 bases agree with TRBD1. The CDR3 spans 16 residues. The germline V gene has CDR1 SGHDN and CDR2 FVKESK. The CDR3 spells CELRGTGDEVNYGYTF. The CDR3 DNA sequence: TGTGAGTTGCGGGGGACAGGGGACGAGGTGAACTATGGCTACACCTTC.

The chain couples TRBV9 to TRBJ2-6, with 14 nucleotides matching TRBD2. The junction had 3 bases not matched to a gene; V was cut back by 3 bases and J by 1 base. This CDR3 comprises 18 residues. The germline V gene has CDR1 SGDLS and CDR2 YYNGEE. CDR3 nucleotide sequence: TGTGCCAGCAGCGCCAGACTAGCGGGGGGGTCTGGGGCCAACGTCCTGACTTTC. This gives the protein CASSARLAGGSGANVLTF.

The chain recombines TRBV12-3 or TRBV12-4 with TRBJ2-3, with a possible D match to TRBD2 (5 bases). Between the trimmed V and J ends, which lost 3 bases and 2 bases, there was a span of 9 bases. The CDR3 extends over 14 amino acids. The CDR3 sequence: CASSFERNTDTQYF. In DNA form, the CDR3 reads TGTGCCAGCAGTTTCGAGCGGAACACAGATACGCAGTATTTT.

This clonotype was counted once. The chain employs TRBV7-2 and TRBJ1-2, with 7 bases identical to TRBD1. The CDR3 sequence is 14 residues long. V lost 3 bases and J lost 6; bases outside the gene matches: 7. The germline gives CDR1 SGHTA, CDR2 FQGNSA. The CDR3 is CASSLKTGIHGYTF. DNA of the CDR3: TGTGCCAGCAGCTTGAAGACAGGGATCCATGGCTACACCTTC.

The CDR3 here is CASSPRTAPSSYGYTF. The CDR3 nucleotides read TGCGCCAGCAGCCCCCGGACAGCACCGAGCTCCTATGGCTACACCTTC. The chain couples TRBV4-1 to TRBJ1-2, with TRBD1 as a possible D gene (6 bases). CDR1 MGHRA and CDR2 YSYEKL come from the germline V gene. This CDR3 comprises 16 residues. The V end lost 4 bases, the J end lost 4 bases, and 19 bases lay between the germline ends.

In nucleotides, the CDR3 is TGTGCCAGCAGCTTTGACGGAGGAGGAGCAGATACGCAGTATTTT. Its protein product is CASSFDGGGADTQYF. V and J are TRBV7-8 and TRBJ2-3; possibly TRBD2 for D (5 bases). Trimming stripped 3 bases from V and 4 bases from J, with 14 bases between. Germline V gene sequence: CDR1 SGHVS, CDR2 FQNEAQ. The CDR3 sequence is 15 residues long.

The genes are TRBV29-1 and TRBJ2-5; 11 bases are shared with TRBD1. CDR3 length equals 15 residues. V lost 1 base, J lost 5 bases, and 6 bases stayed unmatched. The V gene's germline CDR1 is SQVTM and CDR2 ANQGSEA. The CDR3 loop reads CSVEADRGRRETQYF. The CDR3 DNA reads TGCAGCGTTGAAGCGGACAGGGGGCGCCGGGAGACCCAGTACTTC.

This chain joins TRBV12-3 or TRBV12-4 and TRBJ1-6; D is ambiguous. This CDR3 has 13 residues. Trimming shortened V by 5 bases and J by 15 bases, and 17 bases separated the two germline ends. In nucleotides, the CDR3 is TGTGCCAGCAGTCCTCCTTCCATCTTTAGCCTCCACTTT. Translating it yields CASSPPSIFSLHF.

In DNA, the CDR3 is TGTGCCAGCAGCGTACGGGCAGTTGATTCACCCCTCCACTTT. Its translation is CASSVRAVDSPLHF. J is TRBJ1-6 and V is TRBV9; D uncertain. Trimming shortened V by 1 base and J by 8 bases, and 10 bases separated the two germline ends. The CDR3 has 14 amino acids. Germline-derived CDR1 and CDR2 are SGDLS and YYNGEE.

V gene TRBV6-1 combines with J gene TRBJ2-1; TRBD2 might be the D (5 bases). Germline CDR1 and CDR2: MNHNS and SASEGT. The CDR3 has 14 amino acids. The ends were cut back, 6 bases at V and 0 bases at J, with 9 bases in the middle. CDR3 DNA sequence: TGTGCCAGCAGAAATGCGGGCTCCTACAATGAGCAGTTCTTC. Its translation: CASRNAGSYNEQFF.

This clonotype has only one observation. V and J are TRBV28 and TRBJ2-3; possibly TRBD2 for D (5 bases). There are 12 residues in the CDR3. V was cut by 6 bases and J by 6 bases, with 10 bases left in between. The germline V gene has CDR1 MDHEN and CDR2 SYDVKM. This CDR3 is CASSEGHDTQYF. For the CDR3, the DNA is TGTGCCAGCAGCGAGGGCCATGATACGCAGTATTTT. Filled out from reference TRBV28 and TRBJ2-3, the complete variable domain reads DVKVTQSSRYLVKRTGEKVFLECVQDMDHENMFWYRQDPGLGLRLIYFSYDVKMKEKGDIPEGYSVSREKKERFSLILESASTNQTSMYLCASSEGHDTQYFGPGTRLTVL.

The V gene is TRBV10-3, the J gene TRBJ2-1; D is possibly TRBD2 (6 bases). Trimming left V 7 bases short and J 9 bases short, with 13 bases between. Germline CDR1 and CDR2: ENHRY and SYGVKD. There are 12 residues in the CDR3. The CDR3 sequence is CAIMARGGEQFF. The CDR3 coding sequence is TGTGCCATCATGGCGCGGGGCGGTGAGCAGTTCTTC.

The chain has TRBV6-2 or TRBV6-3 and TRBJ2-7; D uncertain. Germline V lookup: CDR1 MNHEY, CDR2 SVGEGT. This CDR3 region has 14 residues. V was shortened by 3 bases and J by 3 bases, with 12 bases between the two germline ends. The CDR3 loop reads CASSYGLGNYEQYV. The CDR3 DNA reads TGTGCCAGCAGTTATGGCTTAGGCAACTACGAGCAGTACGTC.

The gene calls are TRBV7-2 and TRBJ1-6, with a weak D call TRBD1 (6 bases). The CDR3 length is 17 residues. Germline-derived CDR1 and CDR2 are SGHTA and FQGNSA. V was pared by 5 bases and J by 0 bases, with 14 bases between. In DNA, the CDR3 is TGTGCCAGCAGCGGGACATTCGGAGGCTCCTATAATTCACCCCTCCACTTT. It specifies CASSGTFGGSYNSPLHF.

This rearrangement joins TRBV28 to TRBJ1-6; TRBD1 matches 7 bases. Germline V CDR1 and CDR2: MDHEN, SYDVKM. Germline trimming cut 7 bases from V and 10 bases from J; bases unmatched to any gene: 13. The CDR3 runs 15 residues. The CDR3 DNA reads TGTGCCAGCAACGGAAAGGGACAGAGCGGGTCACCCCTCCACTTT. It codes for CASNGKGQSGSPLHF.

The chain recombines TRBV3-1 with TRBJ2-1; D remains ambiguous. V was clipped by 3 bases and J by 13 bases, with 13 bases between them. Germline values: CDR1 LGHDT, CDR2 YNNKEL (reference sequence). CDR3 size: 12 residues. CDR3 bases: TGTGCCAGCAGCCATGCCGCCTCATTTCAGTTCTTC. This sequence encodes CASSHAASFQFF.

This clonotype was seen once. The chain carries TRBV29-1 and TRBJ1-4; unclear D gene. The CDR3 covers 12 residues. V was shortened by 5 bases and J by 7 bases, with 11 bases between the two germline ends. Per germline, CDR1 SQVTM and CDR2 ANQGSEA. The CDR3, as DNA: TGCAGCGTTAAGAAAGGAGGTGAAAAACTGTTTTTT. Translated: CSVKKGGEKLFF.

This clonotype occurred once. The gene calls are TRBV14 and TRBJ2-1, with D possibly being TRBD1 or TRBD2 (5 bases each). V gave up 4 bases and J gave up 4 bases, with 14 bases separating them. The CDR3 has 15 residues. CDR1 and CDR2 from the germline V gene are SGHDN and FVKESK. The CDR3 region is CASSPTGRGYNEQFF. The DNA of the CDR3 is TGTGCCAGCAGCCCAACAGGACGCGGGTACAATGAGCAGTTCTTC.

CDR3 nucleotide sequence: TGTGCCACCAGCAGAGATGTGGGGGGCACTGAAGCTTTCTTT. Translating it yields CATSRDVGGTEAFF. This rearrangement joins TRBV15 to TRBJ1-1; maybe TRBD1 (5 bases). CDR3 length equals 14 residues. The V end lost 0 bases, the J end lost 4 bases, and 9 bases lay between the germline ends. Germline CDR1 and CDR2: LNHNV and YYDKDF (reference sequence).

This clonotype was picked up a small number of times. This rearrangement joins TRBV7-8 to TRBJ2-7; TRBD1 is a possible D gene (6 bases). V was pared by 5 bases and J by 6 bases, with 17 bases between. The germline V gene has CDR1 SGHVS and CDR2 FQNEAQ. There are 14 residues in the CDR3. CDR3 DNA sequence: TGTGCCAGCAGCCGGACGAGGGGGACCGGCGAGCAGTACGTC. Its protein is CASSRTRGTGEQYV.

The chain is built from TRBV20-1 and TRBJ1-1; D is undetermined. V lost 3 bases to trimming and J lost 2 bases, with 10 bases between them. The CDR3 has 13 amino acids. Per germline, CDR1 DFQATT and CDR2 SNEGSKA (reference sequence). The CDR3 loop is CSASFGFNTEAFF. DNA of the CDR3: TGCAGTGCTAGCTTCGGGTTCAACACTGAAGCTTTCTTT.